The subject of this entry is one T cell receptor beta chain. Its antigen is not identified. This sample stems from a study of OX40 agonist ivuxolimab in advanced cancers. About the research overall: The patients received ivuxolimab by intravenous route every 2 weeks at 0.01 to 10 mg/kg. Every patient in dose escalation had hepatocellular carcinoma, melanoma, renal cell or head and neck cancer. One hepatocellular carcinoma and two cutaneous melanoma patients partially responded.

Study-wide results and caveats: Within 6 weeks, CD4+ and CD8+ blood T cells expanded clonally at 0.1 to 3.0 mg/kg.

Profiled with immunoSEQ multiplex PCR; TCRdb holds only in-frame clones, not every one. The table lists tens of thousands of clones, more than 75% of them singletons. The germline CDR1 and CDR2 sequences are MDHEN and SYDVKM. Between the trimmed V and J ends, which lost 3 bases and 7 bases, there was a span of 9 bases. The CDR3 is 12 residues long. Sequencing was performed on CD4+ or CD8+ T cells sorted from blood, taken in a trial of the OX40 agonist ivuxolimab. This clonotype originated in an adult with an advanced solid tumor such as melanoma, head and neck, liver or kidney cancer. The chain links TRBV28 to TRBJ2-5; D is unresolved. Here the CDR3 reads CASSLEEGTQYF. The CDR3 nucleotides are TGTGCCAGCAGTTTGGAAGAAGGGACCCAGTACTTC.